The clone carrying this T cell receptor (beta chain) showed up many times. What it binds is not known. Looked up from germline, CDR1 is SQVTM and CDR2 is ANQGSEA. This CDR3 spans 12 amino acids. V trimming: 6 bases; J trimming: 6 bases; junction bases outside the gene matches: 8. Amplified regions were TCR beta CDR3 sequences from RNA transcripts. First-round RT-PCR targeting the TCR CDR3 was performed with the HTBI primer set. TCRdb recomputed calls from the multiplex PCR reads with MiXCR, one row per CDR3 protein. The data contain around 700,000 distinct CDR3 sequences, under 45% of them singletons. These data originate in a study of T cells in Graves' hyperthyroidism and ophthalmopathy. Turning to the study itself: Peripheral blood was obtained at initial diagnosis, preceding any treatment. General observations from the study: Ophthalmopathy was separated from stable hyperthyroidism by a 13 V-J model.

Each diagnosis was grounded in clinical symptoms, serum thyroxine and TRAb, thyroid ultrasound, and orbital computed tomography. The gene calls are TRBV29-1 and TRBJ2-7; 7 positions match TRBD2. The sequencing sample was made of blood. The TCR originated in a woman in her thirties or forties with Graves' hyperthyroidism. In DNA form, the CDR3 reads TGCAGCGTAAGGCGGGGGATGATCGAGCAGTACTTC. Translation gives CSVRRGMIEQYF.